Listed below are T cell receptor beta chains from one sample, sequenced in a study of a mutant IDH1 vaccine in newly diagnosed glioma. These receptors' targets are unknown. The data were produced by immunoSEQ multiplex PCR, yet TCRdb's version contains in-frame clones alone and is incomplete. The sample has about 58,000 clones, roughly 76% seen once. This specimen was PBMCs, taken from a glioma patient whose treatment included an IDH1 peptide vaccine. The receptors were sampled from a man aged 35-49 years with glioma. The CDR3 runs from the conserved cysteine through the conserved F or W. D genes are given only for firm matches. The size of a clone is reported for some rows only, either as once, few or many, or as a class for expanded clones.

size,D,J,V,CDR3,DNA
.,.,TRBJ2-3,TRBV2,CARGGGGRRDTQYF,TGTGCCAGGGGAGGCGGGGGCCGCCGGGATACGCAGTATTTT
.,TRBD1,TRBJ2-2,TRBV4-2,CASSHPGGTGDTGELFF,TGTGCCAGCAGCCACCCGGGGGGGACAGGGGACACCGGGGAGCTGTTTTTT
.,TRBD1,TRBJ1-6,TRBV19,CASSDRTGLPFNSPLHF,TGTGCCAGTAGTGATCGGACAGGGTTACCTTTTAATTCACCCCTCCACTTT
.,.,TRBJ2-5,TRBV29-1,CSVLRDPKETQYF,TGCAGCGTCCTCCGGGACCCAAAAGAGACCCAGTACTTC
.,.,TRBJ2-3,TRBV5-1,CASSSGGITDTQYF,TGCGCCAGCAGCTCCGGTGGTATCACAGATACGCAGTATTTT
.,.,TRBJ2-5,TRBV30,CAWAGGSQVRGTQYF,TGTGCCTGGGCCGGTGGTAGCCAAGTAAGGGGGACCCAGTACTTC
once,.,TRBJ1-1,TRBV28,CASSVQGLNTEAFF,TGTGCCAGCAGCGTACAGGGTCTGAACACTGAAGCTTTCTTT
.,.,TRBJ1-1,TRBV19,CASRRDFTEAFF,TGTGCCAGTAGGAGGGACTTCACTGAAGCTTTCTTT
.,.,TRBJ2-3,TRBV6-5,CASSYSLGGDTDTQYF,TGTGCCAGCAGTTACTCGTTGGGGGGAGACACAGATACGCAGTATTTT
.,.,TRBJ2-3,TRBV11-2,CASSLAPSTDTQYF,TGTGCCAGCAGCTTAGCGCCTAGCACAGATACGCAGTATTTT
.,.,TRBJ2-2,TRBV6-5,CAGSPGPRGELFF,TGTGCCGGGTCACCGGGGCCCCGAGGGGAGCTGTTTTTT
.,.,TRBJ2-7,TRBV19,CASSPVREGSYEQYF,TGTGCCAGTAGTCCCGTACGTGAAGGTTCTTACGAGCAGTACTTC
.,TRBD1,TRBJ1-2,TRBV5-3,CARSAGGPNSLGYGYTF,TGTGCCAGATCGGCAGGGGGCCCCAACTCGTTAGGCTATGGCTACACCTTC
.,TRBD1,TRBJ1-1,TRBV5-4,CASSSGQDGTEAFF,TGTGCCAGCAGCTCCGGACAGGATGGCACTGAAGCTTTCTTT
.,TRBD1,TRBJ1-5,TRBV6-6,CASSYHRGGQPQHF,TGTGCCAGCAGTTACCACAGGGGAGGACAGCCCCAGCATTTT
.,TRBD1,TRBJ2-5,TRBV19,CASSSRTGEQETQYF,TGTGCCAGTAGTTCTCGGACAGGGGAACAAGAGACCCAGTACTTC
.,TRBD2,TRBJ2-2,TRBV19,CASSYGALAVFGELFF,TGTGCCAGTAGTTACGGGGCACTAGCGGTATTCGGGGAGCTGTTTTTT
once,.,TRBJ1-6,TRBV4-3,CASSQDLSYNSPLHF,TGCGCCAGCAGCCAAGACCTCTCCTATAATTCACCCCTCCACTTT
.,TRBD2,TRBJ2-7,TRBV27,CASSPLAGDRYEQYF,TGTGCCAGCAGTCCACTAGCGGGAGACAGGTACGAGCAGTACTTC
.,.,TRBJ2-5,TRBV9,CASSAQRGGTQETQYF,TGTGCCAGCAGCGCCCAGAGGGGGGGGACCCAAGAGACCCAGTACTTC
.,TRBD2,TRBJ2-5,TRBV7-2,CASSLGLAGAQETQYF,TGTGCCAGCAGCCTCGGACTAGCGGGAGCCCAAGAGACCCAGTACTTC
.,TRBD1,TRBJ1-1,TRBV5-1,CASSSTGVTMNTEAFF,TGCGCCAGCAGCTCAACAGGGGTGACCATGAACACTGAAGCTTTCTTT
.,TRBD1,TRBJ2-5,TRBV10-3,CAIAGQGFETQYF,TGTGCCATCGCAGGACAGGGTTTCGAGACCCAGTACTTC
.,.,TRBJ1-5,TRBV6-5,CASSRPGIQPQHF,TGTGCCAGCAGTCGCCCAGGGATTCAGCCCCAGCATTTT
.,TRBD2,TRBJ2-1,TRBV2,CASRTGTSGTGEQFF,TGTGCCAGCAGGACCGGGACTAGCGGGACGGGTGAGCAGTTCTTC
once,.,TRBJ1-2,TRBV19,CASTFGLANYGYAF,TGTGCCAGTACGTTCGGCTTAGCTAACTATGGCTACGCCTTC
.,.,TRBJ2-3,TRBV11-2,CASTQYRFPGDTQYF,TGTGCCAGCACACAATACAGGTTTCCCGGGGATACGCAGTATTTT
.,.,TRBJ2-1,TRBV6-6,CASSSSVSYNEQFF,TGTGCCAGCAGTTCTTCCGTATCCTACAATGAGCAGTTCTTC
once,.,TRBJ1-5,TRBV6-6,CASRSLPLRVGQPQHF,TGTGCCAGCAGATCCCTCCCCCTCAGGGTTGGTCAGCCCCAGCATTTT
.,TRBD1,TRBJ2-7,TRBV7-2,CASSSRQGSYEQYF,TGTGCCAGCAGCTCACGACAGGGATCCTACGAGCAGTACTTC
.,.,TRBJ2-7,TRBV2,CASSDPPTYEQYF,TGTGCCAGCAGTGATCCCCCCACCTACGAGCAGTACTTC
few,.,TRBJ2-4,TRBV28,CASYGIAKNIQYF,TGTGCCTCCTACGGAATAGCCAAAAACATTCAGTACTTC
.,TRBD1,TRBJ1-2,TRBV30,CAWKLTGGFGYTF,TGTGCCTGGAAGCTCACAGGGGGCTTTGGCTACACCTTC
.,.,TRBJ2-6,TRBV27,CASALGTGANVLTF,TGTGCCAGCGCGCTGGGTACTGGGGCCAACGTCCTGACTTTC
few,.,TRBJ2-5,TRBV4-2,CASSQARDPIRAQYF,TGTGCCAGCAGCCAAGCCCGGGACCCCATTCGGGCCCAGTACTTC
.,TRBD1,TRBJ2-1,TRBV6-1,CASSEWDRGSEQFF,TGTGCCAGCAGTGAGTGGGACAGGGGTTCCGAGCAGTTCTTC
.,.,TRBJ1-5,TRBV19,CASSIVTGEGQPQHF,TGTGCCAGTAGTATAGTTACAGGAGAGGGTCAGCCCCAGCATTTT
.,.,TRBJ1-1,TRBV19,CASSADRWDTEAFF,TGTGCCAGTAGTGCCGACAGGTGGGACACTGAAGCTTTCTTT
.,TRBD1,TRBJ1-2,TRBV6-5,CASSAPKDRGTGYTF,TGTGCCAGCAGTGCGCCCAAGGACAGGGGGACTGGCTACACCTTC
.,TRBD1,TRBJ1-3,TRBV6-1,CASSRQGSSGNTIYF,TGTGCCAGCAGCCGACAGGGGAGCTCTGGAAACACCATATATTTT
.,.,TRBJ1-4,TRBV5-5,CASSLGVFEEKLFF,TGTGCCAGCAGCTTGGGGGTGTTTGAGGAAAAACTGTTTTTT
.,TRBD2,TRBJ2-1,TRBV10-3,CAISAPSGTSNEQFF,TGTGCCATCAGTGCCCCTAGCGGGACGTCCAATGAGCAGTTCTTC
.,TRBD2,TRBJ2-5,TRBV7-2,CASSLVAGGQETQYF,TGTGCCAGCAGCTTAGTAGCGGGGGGCCAAGAGACCCAGTACTTC
once,.,TRBJ1-1,TRBV7-2,CASRPTWGVGTEAFF,TGTGCCAGCAGACCCACGTGGGGGGTTGGGACTGAAGCTTTCTTT
.,TRBD2,TRBJ2-1,TRBV5-4,CASSPSRWTSGAAHNEQFF,TGTGCCAGCAGCCCCTCCCGATGGACTAGCGGAGCAGCCCACAATGAGCAGTTCTTC
few,.,TRBJ2-7,TRBV6-6,CASSHHYEQYF,TGTGCCAGCAGCCACCACTACGAGCAGTACTTC
.,.,TRBJ2-7,TRBV14,CASSQVGGRAAYEQYF,TGTGCCAGCAGCCAAGTTGGTGGCAGGGCCGCCTACGAGCAGTACTTC
.,.,TRBJ2-7,TRBV19,CASSIGSGSYEQYF,TGTGCCAGTAGTATTGGGAGCGGCTCCTACGAGCAGTACTTC
.,TRBD2,TRBJ2-4,TRBV18,CASSPPEASGRSNIQYF,TGTGCCAGCTCACCACCGGAGGCTAGCGGGAGATCTAACATTCAGTACTTC
.,TRBD1,TRBJ2-7,TRBV10-3,CAISERQGTEQYF,TGTGCCATCAGTGAAAGACAGGGGACCGAGCAGTACTTC
.,.,TRBJ1-6,TRBV5-6,CASSLYDGRLLSSPLHF,TGTGCCAGCAGCTTGTACGATGGACGACTATTATCCTCACCCCTCCACTTT
.,TRBD1,TRBJ2-4,TRBV7-2,CASSLIGQGAGAVKNIQYF,TGTGCCAGCAGCTTAATTGGACAGGGGGCCGGTGCGGTCAAAAACATTCAGTACTTC
.,.,TRBJ1-1,TRBV11-2,CASSLLSHEAFF,TGTGCCAGCAGCTTGCTGAGCCATGAAGCTTTCTTT
.,TRBD1,TRBJ1-3,TRBV13,CASSPPGTAGNTIYF,TGTGCCAGCAGCCCTCCCGGGACAGCCGGAAACACCATATATTTT
.,TRBD2,TRBJ2-7,TRBV4-2,CASSQDPSGGYEQYF,TGTGCCAGCAGCCAAGATCCCAGCGGGGGCTACGAGCAGTACTTC
.,TRBD1,TRBJ1-4,TRBV19,CASAALKTGGYEKLFF,TGTGCCAGTGCAGCCCTAAAGACAGGGGGCTATGAAAAACTGTTTTTT
.,TRBD1,TRBJ1-1,TRBV7-8,CASSSRQGALSTEAFF,TGTGCCAGCAGCTCGCGACAGGGGGCGTTGAGCACTGAAGCTTTCTTT
once,.,TRBJ1-2,TRBV6-1,CASSEAALRDYGYTF,TGTGCCAGCAGTGAAGCGGCCCTAAGGGACTATGGCTACACCTTC
few,TRBD2,TRBJ2-1,TRBV14,CASSQDLERGYNEQFF,TGTGCCAGCAGCCAAGATCTGGAGCGGGGCTACAATGAGCAGTTCTTC
.,.,TRBJ1-2,TRBV30,CAWSVDRPNYGYTF,TGTGCCTGGAGTGTAGACAGGCCCAACTATGGCTACACCTTC